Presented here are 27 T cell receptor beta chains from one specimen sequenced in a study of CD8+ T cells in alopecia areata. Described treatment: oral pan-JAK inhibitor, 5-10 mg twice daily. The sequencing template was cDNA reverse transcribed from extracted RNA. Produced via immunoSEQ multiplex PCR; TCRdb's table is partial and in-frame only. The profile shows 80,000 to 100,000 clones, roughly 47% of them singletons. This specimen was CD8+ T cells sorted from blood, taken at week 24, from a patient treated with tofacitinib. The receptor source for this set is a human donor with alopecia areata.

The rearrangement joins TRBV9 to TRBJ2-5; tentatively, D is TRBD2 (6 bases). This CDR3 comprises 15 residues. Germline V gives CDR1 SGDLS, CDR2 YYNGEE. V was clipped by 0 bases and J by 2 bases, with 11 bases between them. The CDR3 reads CASSVVLAGQETQYF. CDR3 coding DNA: TGTGCCAGCAGCGTAGTACTGGCGGGACAAGAGACCCAGTACTTC.

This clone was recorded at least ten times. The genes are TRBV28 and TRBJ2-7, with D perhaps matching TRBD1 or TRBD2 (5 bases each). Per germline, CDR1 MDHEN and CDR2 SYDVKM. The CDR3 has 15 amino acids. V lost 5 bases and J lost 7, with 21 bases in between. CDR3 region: CASSVARDLYVEQYF. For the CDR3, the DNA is TGTGCCAGCAGTGTAGCCCGGGACCTGTACGTGGAGCAGTACTTC.

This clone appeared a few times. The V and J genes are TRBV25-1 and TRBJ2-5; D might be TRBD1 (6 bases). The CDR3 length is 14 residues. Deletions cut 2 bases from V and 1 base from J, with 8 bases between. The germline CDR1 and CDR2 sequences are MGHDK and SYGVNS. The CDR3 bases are TGTGCCAGCAGTGAACCAGGGGTCCAAGAGACCCAGTACTTC. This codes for CASSEPGVQETQYF.

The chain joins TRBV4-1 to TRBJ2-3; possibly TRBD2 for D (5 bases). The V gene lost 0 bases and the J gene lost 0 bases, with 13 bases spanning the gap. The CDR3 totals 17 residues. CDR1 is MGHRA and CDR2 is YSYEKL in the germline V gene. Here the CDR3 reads CASSQDPPGGSTDTQYF. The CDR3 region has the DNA TGCGCCAGCAGCCAAGATCCTCCGGGCGGGAGCACAGATACGCAGTATTTT.

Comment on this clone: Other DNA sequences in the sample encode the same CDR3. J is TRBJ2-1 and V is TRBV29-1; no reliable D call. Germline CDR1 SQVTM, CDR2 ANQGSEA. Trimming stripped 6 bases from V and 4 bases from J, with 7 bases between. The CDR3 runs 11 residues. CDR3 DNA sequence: TGCAGCGTGGGTAGTTACAATGAGCAGTTCTTC. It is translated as CSVGSYNEQFF.

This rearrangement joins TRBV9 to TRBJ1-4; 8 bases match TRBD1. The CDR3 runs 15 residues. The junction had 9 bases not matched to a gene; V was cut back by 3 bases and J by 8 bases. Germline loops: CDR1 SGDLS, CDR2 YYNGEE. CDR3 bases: TGTGCCAGCAGCGCGGGGACAGGCGGTCGGGAAAAACTGTTTTTT. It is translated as CASSAGTGGREKLFF.

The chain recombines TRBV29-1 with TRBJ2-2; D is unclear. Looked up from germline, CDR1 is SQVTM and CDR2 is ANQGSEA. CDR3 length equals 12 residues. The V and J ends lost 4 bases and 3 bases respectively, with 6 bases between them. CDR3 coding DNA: TGCAGCGTTGGACATGACACCGGGGAGCTGTTTTTT. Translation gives CSVGHDTGELFF.

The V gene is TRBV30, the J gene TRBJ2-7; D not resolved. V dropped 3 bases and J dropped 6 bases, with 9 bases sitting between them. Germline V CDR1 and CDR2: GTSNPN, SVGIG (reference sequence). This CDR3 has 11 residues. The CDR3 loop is CAWSPGGEQYF. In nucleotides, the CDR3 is TGTGCCTGGAGCCCAGGCGGCGAGCAGTACTTC.

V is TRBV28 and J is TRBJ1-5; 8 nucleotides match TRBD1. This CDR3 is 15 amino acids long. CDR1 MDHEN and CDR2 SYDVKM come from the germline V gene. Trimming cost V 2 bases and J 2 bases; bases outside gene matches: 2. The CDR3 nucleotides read TGTGCCAGCAGTTTACAGGGGGCAGGCAATCAGCCCCAGCATTTT. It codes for CASSLQGAGNQPQHF.

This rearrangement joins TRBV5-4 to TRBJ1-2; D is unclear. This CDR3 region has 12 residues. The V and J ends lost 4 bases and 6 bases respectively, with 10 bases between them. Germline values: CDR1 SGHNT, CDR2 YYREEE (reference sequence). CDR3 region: CASSADGHGYTF. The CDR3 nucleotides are TGTGCCAGCAGCGCGGACGGCCATGGCTACACCTTC.

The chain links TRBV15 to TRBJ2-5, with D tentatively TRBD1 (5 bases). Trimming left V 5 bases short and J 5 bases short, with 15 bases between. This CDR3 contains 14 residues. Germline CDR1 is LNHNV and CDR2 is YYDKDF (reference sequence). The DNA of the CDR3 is TGTGCCACCAGCGCCACGTGGGGCCGGGAGACCCAGTACTTC. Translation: CATSATWGRETQYF.

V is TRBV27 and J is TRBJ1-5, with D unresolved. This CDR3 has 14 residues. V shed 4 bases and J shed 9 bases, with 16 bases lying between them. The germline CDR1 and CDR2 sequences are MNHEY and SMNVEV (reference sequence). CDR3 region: CASSSRTQVGPQHF. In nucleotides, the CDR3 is TGTGCCAGCAGTTCCCGGACCCAGGTGGGGCCCCAGCATTTT.

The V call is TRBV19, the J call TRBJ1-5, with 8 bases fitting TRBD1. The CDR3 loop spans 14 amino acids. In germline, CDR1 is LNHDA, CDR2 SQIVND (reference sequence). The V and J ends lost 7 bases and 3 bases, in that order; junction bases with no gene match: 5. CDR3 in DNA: TGTGCCAGTAAGGACAGGGAGCCCAATCAGCCCCAGCATTTT. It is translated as CASKDREPNQPQHF.

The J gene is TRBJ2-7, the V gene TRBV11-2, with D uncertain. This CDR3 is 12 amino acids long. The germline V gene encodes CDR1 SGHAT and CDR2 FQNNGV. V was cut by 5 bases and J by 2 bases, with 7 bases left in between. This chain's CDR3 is CASSHGPYEQYF. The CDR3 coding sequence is TGTGCCAGCAGCCATGGGCCCTACGAGCAGTACTTC.

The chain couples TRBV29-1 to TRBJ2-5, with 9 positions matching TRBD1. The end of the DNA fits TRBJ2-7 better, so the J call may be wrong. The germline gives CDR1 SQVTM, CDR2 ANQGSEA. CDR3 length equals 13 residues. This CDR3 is CSVGWGQGYEQYF. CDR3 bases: TGCAGCGTTGGTTGGGGACAGGGTTACGAGCAGTACTTC.

Written as DNA, the CDR3 is TGTGCCAGCAGCTTAGCGCGGGGCACCGGGGAGCTGTTTTTT. The encoded protein is CASSLARGTGELFF. This chain joins TRBV7-6 and TRBJ2-2; possibly TRBD2 for D (6 bases). The CDR3 sequence is 14 residues long. V was shortened by 0 bases and J by 4 bases, with 6 bases between the two germline ends. Germline CDR1 and CDR2: SGHVS and FNYEAQ.

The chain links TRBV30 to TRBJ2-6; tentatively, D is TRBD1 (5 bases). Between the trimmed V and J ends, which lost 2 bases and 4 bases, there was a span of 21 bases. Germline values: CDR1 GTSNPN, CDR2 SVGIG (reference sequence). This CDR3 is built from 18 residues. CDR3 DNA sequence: TGTGCCTGGAGTTTCCCAGATTGGACACTGAGGGGGGCCAACGTCCTGACTTTC. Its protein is CAWSFPDWTLRGANVLTF.

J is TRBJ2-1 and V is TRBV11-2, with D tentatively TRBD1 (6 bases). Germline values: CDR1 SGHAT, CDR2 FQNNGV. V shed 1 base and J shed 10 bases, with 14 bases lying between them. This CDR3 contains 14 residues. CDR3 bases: TGTGCCAGCAGCTTAGCGGGGCAGGGGAACGAGCAGTTCTTC. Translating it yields CASSLAGQGNEQFF.

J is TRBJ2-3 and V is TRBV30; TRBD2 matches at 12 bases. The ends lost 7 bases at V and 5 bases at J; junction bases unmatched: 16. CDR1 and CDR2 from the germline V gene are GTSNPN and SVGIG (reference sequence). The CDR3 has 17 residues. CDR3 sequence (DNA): TGTGCCTTGCTGACTAGCGGGAGCGGTTTACGGGGAGATACGCAGTATTTT. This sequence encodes CALLTSGSGLRGDTQYF. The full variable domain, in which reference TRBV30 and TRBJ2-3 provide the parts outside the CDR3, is SQTIHQWPATLVQPVGSPLSLECTVEGTSNPNLYWYRQAAGRGLQLLFYSVGIGQISSEVPQNLSASRPQDRQFILSSKKLLLSDSGFYLCALLTSGSGLRGDTQYFGPGTRLTVL.

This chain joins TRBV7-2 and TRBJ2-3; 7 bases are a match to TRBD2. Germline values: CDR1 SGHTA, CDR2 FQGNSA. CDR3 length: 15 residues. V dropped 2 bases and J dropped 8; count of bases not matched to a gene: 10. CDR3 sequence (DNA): TGTGCCAGCAGCTTATACAATTCGGGAGGAGGTACGCAGTATTTT. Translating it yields CASSLYNSGGGTQYF. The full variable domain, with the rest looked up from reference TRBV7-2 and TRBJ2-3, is GAGVSQSPSNKVTEKGKDVELRCDPISGHTALYWYRQSLGQGLEFLIYFQGNSAPDKSGLPSDRFSAERTGGSVSTLTIQRTQQEDSAVYLCASSLYNSGGGTQYFGPGTRLTVL.

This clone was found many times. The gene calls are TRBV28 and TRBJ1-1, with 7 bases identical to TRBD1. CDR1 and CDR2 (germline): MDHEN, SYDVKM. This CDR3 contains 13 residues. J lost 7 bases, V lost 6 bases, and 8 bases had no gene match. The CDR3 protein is CASSNRGTVEAFF. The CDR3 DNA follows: TGTGCCAGCAGCAACAGGGGAACTGTTGAAGCTTTCTTT.

The CDR3 DNA sequence: TGTGCCAGCAGCTCTGTTGTAGGGCAGCCCCAGCATTTT. It is translated as CASSSVVGQPQHF. The rearrangement uses TRBV7-9 and TRBJ1-5; D call uncertain. V lost 4 bases, J lost 7 bases, and 11 bases lay in between. This CDR3 is built from 13 residues. CDR1 is SEHNR and CDR2 is FQNEAQ in the germline V gene (reference sequence).

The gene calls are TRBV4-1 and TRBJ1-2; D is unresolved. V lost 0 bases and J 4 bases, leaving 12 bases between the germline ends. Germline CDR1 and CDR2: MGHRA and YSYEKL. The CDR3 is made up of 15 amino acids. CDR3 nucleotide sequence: TGCGCCAGCAGCCAAGAAGATTCGCGAAGCTATGGCTACACCTTC. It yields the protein CASSQEDSRSYGYTF.

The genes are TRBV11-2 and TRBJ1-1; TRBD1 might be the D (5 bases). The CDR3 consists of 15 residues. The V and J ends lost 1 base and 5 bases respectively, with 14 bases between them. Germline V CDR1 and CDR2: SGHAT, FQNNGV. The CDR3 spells CASSLAGPMGTEAFF. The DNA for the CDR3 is TGTGCCAGCAGCTTAGCAGGGCCCATGGGGACTGAAGCTTTCTTT.

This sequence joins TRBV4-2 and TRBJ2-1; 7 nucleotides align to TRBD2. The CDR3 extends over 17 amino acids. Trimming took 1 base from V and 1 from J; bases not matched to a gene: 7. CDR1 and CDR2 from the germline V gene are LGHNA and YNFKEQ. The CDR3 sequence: CASSQVLIGGSYNEQFF. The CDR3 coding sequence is TGTGCCAGCAGCCAAGTTTTAATCGGGGGGTCCTACAATGAGCAGTTCTTC.

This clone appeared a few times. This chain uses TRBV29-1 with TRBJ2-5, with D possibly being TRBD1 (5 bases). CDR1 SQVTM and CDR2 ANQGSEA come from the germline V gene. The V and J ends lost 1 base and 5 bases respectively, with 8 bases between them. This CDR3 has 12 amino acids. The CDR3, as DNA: TGCAGCGTTGAAGGCTCAGGGGAGACCCAGTACTTC. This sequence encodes CSVEGSGETQYF. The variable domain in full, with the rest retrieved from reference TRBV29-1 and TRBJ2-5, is SAVISQKPSRDICQRGTSLTIQCQVDSQVTMMFWYRQQPGQSLTLIATANQGSEATYESGFVIDKFPISRPNLTFSTLTVSNMSPEDSSIYLCSVEGSGETQYFGPGTRLLVL.

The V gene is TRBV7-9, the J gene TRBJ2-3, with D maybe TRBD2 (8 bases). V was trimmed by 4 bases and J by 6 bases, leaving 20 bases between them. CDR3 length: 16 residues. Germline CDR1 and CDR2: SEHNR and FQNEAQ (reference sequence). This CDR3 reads CASSSSGTRGHDTQYF. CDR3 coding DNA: TGTGCCAGCAGCTCGTCCGGGACTAGGGGGCATGATACGCAGTATTTT.